This T cell receptor (beta chain) was documented in a study of Graves' ophthalmopathy and Graves' hyperthyroidism. CDR3 length equals 11 residues. V lost 10 bases to trimming and J lost 8 bases, with 14 bases between them. Germline values: CDR1 MNHEY, CDR2 SVGAGI. This clonotype was detected many times. The TCR beta CDR3 regions underwent amplification from RNA transcripts. Second-round multiplex PCR came after first-round RT-PCR with HTBI primers. TCRdb reanalysed the multiplex PCR reads using MiXCR and keeps one entry per CDR3 protein. The table shows roughly 170,000 distinct CDR3 sequences, with roughly two fifths occurring only once.

This sequence originates from a man aged 25-40 years with Graves' ophthalmopathy. V gene TRBV6-5 combines with J gene TRBJ1-2, with a possible D match to TRBD1 (6 bases). Sequencing was performed on peripheral blood. The chain's CDR3 is CAIGGRGGYTF. As DNA, the CDR3 is TGTGCCATCGGGGGGCGAGGAGGCTACACCTTC.